This T cell receptor (beta chain) was sequenced during a study of blood T cell repertoires in COVID-19 (dated by TCRdb to the early 2020s). About the investigation overall: Samples from collaborators originated in the United States, Italy and Spain and spanned both the acute and convalescent phases of COVID-19. Sample metadata almost always included a de-identified subject ID, COVID-19 status, age in years and sex. The repertoires were made available in a free public database intended to serve as a resource for research on the immune response to SARS-CoV-2. The dataset comprised deeply sampled blood TCRbeta repertoires from subjects exposed to, actively infected with, or recovered from COVID-19. The samples were drawn from the first 160 participants of the ongoing ImmuneRACE study and from 950 to 1,500 subjects provided by 6 global collaborators. The prospective study material was composed of cDNA or gDNA derived from T cells, B-cell-depleted T cells, or PBMCs. Where available, HLA class I and class II types were obtained from metadata supplied by the sample provider rather than from assay-based typing.

Looking up the germline V gene yields CDR1 SNHLY and CDR2 FYNNEI. From the cysteine through the phenylalanine, the CDR3 covers 15 amino acids. Solely the CDR3 DNA is kept, with 45 bases framed from the first base. V is clipped by 7 bases and J by 0 bases, and the sequence between their germline boundaries is 15 bases long. This clone has more than one count but fewer than ten. It has no known antigen specificity. Base qualities are not provided; no much larger clone lies one nucleotide away. TCRbeta CDR3 regions were amplified from genomic DNA using the immunoSEQ Assay, a bias-controlled multiplex PCR. As for how the authors treated the data: Within the assay, amplification of reference gene primers was used to estimate how many nucleated cells each sample contained. To quantify the absolute abundance of each unique TCRbeta CDR3 rearrangement, sequence reads were collapsed and filtered. For each sample, productive Simpson clonality was calculated by taking the square root of Simpson's diversity index across productive rearrangements. TCRdb's version of the immuneACCESS table is confined to in-frame rearrangements and falls short of the full clone set. An unresolved V gene accounts for under half of the shortfall where checked; the remainder is of unknown origin. V, J and clone size are those of that table, while D and trimming were read from the DNA. The sample table lists fewer than 250,000 clones, over 80% of them with a count of one. The ten largest clonotypes hold over 3.5% of the sample.

In the prospective study, participants were roughly 18 to 100 years old, resided in 20 to 30 geographic areas of the United States, and were enrolled through a virtual design. Cohort assignment in the prospective study relied on participant-reported clinical history from a screening survey and a study questionnaire. Exposed participants were defined as having been in contact with someone with a PCR-confirmed or clinician-diagnosed COVID-19 case within 2 weeks of study entry. In the prospective study, mobile phlebotomists collected whole blood, serum and a nasopharyngeal or oropharyngeal swab from each participant. Participants in the prospective study had the option to provide additional blood draws and questionnaires over an approximately 2-month period. Prospective study blood samples were shipped either frozen or at room temperature before DNA extraction. The paper as a whole reports these results and caveats: The quantity of clinical and demographic metadata differed by source and by participant and was supplied without curation.

The chain was built from TRBV2 and TRBJ1-1; TRBD1 is a possible D gene, resting on 6 matching bases. The source material was PBMCs or T cells enriched from blood (not recorded which). The sequence was obtained from a woman younger than 45 who had been exposed to COVID-19. This receptor has the CDR3 CASTPPGQMNTEAFF. The DNA sequence is given as TGTGCCAGCACTCCGCCGGGACAAATGAACACTGAAGCTTTCTTT.